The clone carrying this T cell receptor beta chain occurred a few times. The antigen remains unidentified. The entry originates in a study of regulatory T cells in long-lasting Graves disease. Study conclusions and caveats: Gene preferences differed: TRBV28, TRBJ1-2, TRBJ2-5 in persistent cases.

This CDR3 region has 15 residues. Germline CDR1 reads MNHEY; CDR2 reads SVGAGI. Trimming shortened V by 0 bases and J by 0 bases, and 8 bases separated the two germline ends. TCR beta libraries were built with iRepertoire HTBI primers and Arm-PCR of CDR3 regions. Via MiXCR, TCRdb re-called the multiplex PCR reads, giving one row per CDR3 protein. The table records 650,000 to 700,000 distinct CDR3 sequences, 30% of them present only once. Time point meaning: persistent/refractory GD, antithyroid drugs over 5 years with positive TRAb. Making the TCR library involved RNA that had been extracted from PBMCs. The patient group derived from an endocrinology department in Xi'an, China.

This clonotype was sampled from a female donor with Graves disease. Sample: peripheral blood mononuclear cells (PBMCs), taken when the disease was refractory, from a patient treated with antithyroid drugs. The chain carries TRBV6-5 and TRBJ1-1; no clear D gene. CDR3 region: CASSYSVGLNTEAFF. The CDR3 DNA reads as TGTGCCAGCAGTTACTCAGTCGGATTGAACACTGAAGCTTTCTTT.